Below are 12 T cell receptor beta chains sequenced from a single sample in a study of CD8 T cells in ankylosing spondylitis. Study results and caveats: A TCR beta motif of 8 or 9 highly homologous variants appeared characteristic of ankylosing spondylitis blood.

TCRdb re-called the 5' RACE reads with MiXCR, one entry per CDR3 protein. The repertoire has 100,000 to 150,000 distinct CDR3 sequences, approximately 17% of them found once; the top ten carry 30% to 35%. No antigens are known for them. The sequenced material came from blood, either unsorted or a sorted T cell fraction (not recorded which). These receptors all come from a male donor with ankylosing spondylitis.

This clonotype has a count of ten or more. This chain connects TRBV27 to TRBJ1-1, with D perhaps matching TRBD1 (5 bases). The V end was cut by 8 bases, the J end by 4 bases, with 11 bases between. The CDR3 spans 12 residues. Germline V gene lookup returns CDR1 MNHEY and CDR2 SMNVEV (reference sequence). CDR3: CASSSGGTEAFF. CDR3 nucleotide sequence: TGTGCCAGCTCCTCCGGGGGCACTGAAGCTTTCTTT.

The CDR3 nucleotides are TGTGCCACCAGCCACCTGGGGCAAGACTACGAGCAGTACTTC. Translation: CATSHLGQDYEQYF. V usage is TRBV15 and J usage is TRBJ2-7; tentative D call: TRBD1 (5 bases). The germline V gene encodes CDR1 LNHNV and CDR2 YYDKDF (reference sequence). Trimming removed 5 bases from V and 3 bases from J, with 14 bases in between. CDR3 length: 14 amino acids. The full variable domain, in which reference TRBV15 and TRBJ2-7 provide the parts outside the CDR3, is DAMVIQNPRYQVTQFGKPVTLSCSQTLNHNVMYWYQQKSSQAPKLLFHYYDKDFNNEADTPDNFQSRRPNTSFCFLDIRSPGLGDTAMYLCATSHLGQDYEQYFGPGTRLTVT.

The chain joins TRBV5-8 to TRBJ2-3; TRBD2 is a possible D gene (5 bases). Germline CDR1 and CDR2: SGHTS and YDEGEE. CDR3 size: 16 residues. V dropped 4 bases and J dropped 1 base, with 16 bases sitting between them. CDR3 coding DNA: TGTGCCAGCAGCCTCGCGGTCCGGGGTGGCACAGATACGCAGTATTTT. Its translation is CASSLAVRGGTDTQYF.

In this sample, this clonotype turned up a few times. The chain is built from TRBV27 and TRBJ1-4; TRBD1 agrees at 9 bases. J lost 7 bases, V lost 6 bases, and 6 bases had no gene match. The CDR3 totals 14 residues. CDR1 MNHEY and CDR2 SMNVEV come from the germline V gene (reference sequence). The CDR3 nucleotides are TGTGCCAGCAGGACGGGACAGGGAACTGAAAAACTGTTTTTT. This gives the protein CASRTGQGTEKLFF.

V gene TRBV6-2 or TRBV6-3 combines with J gene TRBJ1-5, with D perhaps TRBD1 (6 bases). Germline V CDR1 and CDR2: MNHEY, SVGEGT. V was shortened by 2 bases and J by 2 bases, with 13 bases between the two germline ends. CDR3 length equals 16 residues. DNA of the CDR3: TGTGCCAGCAGTTACCCTCCGGGACACCGCAATCAGCCCCAGCATTTT. Protein sequence: CASSYPPGHRNQPQHF.

The sample holds a few counts of this clonotype. This chain uses TRBV4-3 with TRBJ2-7, with TRBD2 matching over 11 bases. The CDR3 extends over 16 amino acids. The ends lost 0 bases at V and 8 bases at J; junction bases unmatched: 9. The germline CDR1 and CDR2 sequences are LGHNA and YSLEER. The CDR3 DNA is TGCGCCAGCAGCCAAGATCTGGGGATAGCGGGAGGGAAGCAGTACTTC. This sequence encodes CASSQDLGIAGGKQYF.

This sequence joins TRBV29-1 and TRBJ2-5; a weak D match, TRBD2 (5 bases). V shed 7 bases and J shed 4 bases, with 13 bases lying between them. The CDR3 is made up of 12 amino acids. CDR1 is SQVTM and CDR2 is ANQGSEA in the germline V gene. The DNA of the CDR3 is TGCAGCGCGGACTTGGGCCCAGAGACCCAGTACTTC. Its protein product is CSADLGPETQYF.

The CDR3 DNA sequence: TGTGCCAGCAGCTTAAAGGACAGGGGCACTGAAGCTTTCTTT. Its protein product is CASSLKDRGTEAFF. The rearrangement uses TRBV7-2 and TRBJ1-1, with 9 bases fitting TRBD1. V lost 2 bases and J lost 4; bases outside the gene matches: 2. CDR1 SGHTA and CDR2 FQGNSA come from the germline V gene. This CDR3 has 14 amino acids.

The chain couples TRBV4-1 to TRBJ1-4; 9 positions agree with TRBD1. The CDR3 has 14 residues. Trimming took 5 bases from V and 5 from J; bases not matched to a gene: 3. Germline CDR1 reads MGHRA; CDR2 reads YSYEKL. The CDR3 loop reads CASSGTGLNEKLFF. The CDR3 nucleotides are TGCGCCAGCAGCGGGACAGGGCTGAATGAAAAACTGTTTTTT.

The chain links TRBV7-8 to TRBJ2-1; the match to TRBD1 covers 8 bases. The germline CDR1 and CDR2 sequences are SGHVS and FQNEAQ. The CDR3 loop spans 15 amino acids. With V trimmed by 1 base and J by 2 bases, 1 base remained unmatched. CDR3 sequence reads: CASSLEGQAYNEQFF. The CDR3 DNA reads as TGTGCCAGCAGCTTAGAGGGACAGGCCTACAATGAGCAGTTCTTC.

This clonotype was counted between two and nine times. The chain couples TRBV12-3 or TRBV12-4 to TRBJ1-1; no firm D call. The CDR3 is made up of 16 amino acids. The V end was cut by 2 bases, the J end by 4 bases, with 17 bases between. The CDR3 region is CASSLMLRTIGTEAFF. In DNA form, the CDR3 reads TGTGCCAGCAGTTTAATGTTGCGGACCATCGGCACTGAAGCTTTCTTT.

Worth noting for this clonotype: Possible read error: a much larger clone is one base away. CDR3 sequence reads: CASSYPYYTWTTQFF. Here the CDR3 DNA reads TGTGCCAGCAGTTACCCTTACTACACTTGGACAACGCAGTTCTTC. The V gene is TRBV6-2 or TRBV6-3, the J gene TRBJ2-1, with TRBD1 as a possible D gene (5 bases). V lost 2 bases to trimming and J lost 12 bases, with 20 bases between them. The CDR3 covers 15 residues. Germline V CDR1 and CDR2: MNHEY, SVGEGT.